These T cell receptor beta chains were read from a single sample in a study of beta chain features in type 1 diabetes. TCRdb's copy holds only in-frame clones and misses some; the assay was immunoSEQ multiplex PCR. The data contain 310,000 or so clones, around 10% of them singletons. The sample comprised naive CD4+ T cells from blood. These receptors were obtained from a woman younger than 45 in good health. The CDR3 runs from the conserved cysteine through the conserved F or W. The order of the fields is V gene, D gene, J gene, clone size, CDR3 protein, CDR3 DNA. A D gene is named only where the DNA matches it firmly. Not every row has a clone size; where given, it reads once, few, many or a size class.

>TRBV19|.|TRBJ2-7|few
CASSIDLPGMDEQYF
TGTGCCAGTAGTATAGATCTGCCGGGGATGGACGAGCAGTACTTC
>TRBV30|.|TRBJ1-2|.
CAWGHGGRAHYGYTF
TGTGCCTGGGGCCATGGTGGGAGGGCACACTATGGCTACACCTTC
>TRBV7-2|TRBD2|TRBJ2-7|few
CASSRELAGSREQYF
TGTGCCAGCAGCCGAGAACTAGCGGGAAGTAGGGAGCAGTACTTC
>TRBV18|TRBD2|TRBJ2-1|few
CASSPPFSGNAYNEQFF
TGTGCCAGCTCACCCCCTTTTAGCGGGAACGCCTACAATGAGCAGTTCTTC
>TRBV11-2|.|TRBJ1-5|few
CASSLAGFGQPQHF
TGTGCCAGCAGCTTAGCCGGGTTTGGTCAGCCCCAGCATTTT
>TRBV28|TRBD1|TRBJ1-1|few
CASSSSRGDTEAFF
TGTGCCAGCAGTTCATCCAGGGGGGACACTGAAGCTTTCTTT
>TRBV19|.|TRBJ2-6|.
CASSIRGTANSPGANVLTF
TGTGCCAGTAGTATACGCGGGACAGCGAATTCCCCTGGGGCCAACGTCCTGACTTTC
>TRBV18|.|TRBJ1-3|few
CASSPDRTGNTIYF
TGTGCCAGCTCACCCGACAGGACTGGAAACACCATATATTTT
>TRBV5-4|TRBD2|TRBJ2-1|.
CASSWPGLAGENEQFF
TGTGCCAGCAGCTGGCCGGGACTAGCGGGAGAAAATGAGCAGTTCTTC
>TRBV29-1|.|TRBJ2-3|.
CSVEGILLTDTQYF
TGCAGCGTTGAAGGCATACTCCTCACAGATACGCAGTATTTT
>TRBV2|.|TRBJ1-1|.
CASSADSGTEAFF
TGTGCCAGCAGTGCGGACAGTGGAACTGAAGCTTTCTTT
>TRBV30|.|TRBJ2-2|.
CAWKVGSGYGELFF
TGTGCCTGGAAAGTAGGTTCGGGGTACGGGGAGCTGTTTTTT
>TRBV27|.|TRBJ2-1|few
CASSLGGGSVYNEQFF
TGTGCCAGCAGTTTAGGAGGTGGGAGTGTCTACAATGAGCAGTTCTTC
>TRBV11-3|TRBD2|TRBJ2-1|.
CASSLGSGSGRPVTWNEQFF
TGTGCCAGCAGCTTAGGTAGCGGGAGCGGTCGGCCCGTGACGTGGAATGAGCAGTTCTTC
>TRBV27|.|TRBJ1-1|.
CASSLAATVPTEAFF
TGTGCCAGCAGTTTGGCGGCGACGGTTCCCACTGAAGCTTTCTTT
>TRBV19|.|TRBJ2-7|.
CASSMRVDEQYF
TGTGCCAGTAGTATGCGGGTTGACGAGCAGTACTTC
>TRBV2|TRBD1|TRBJ1-2|.
CASSEAPTGNYGYTF
TGTGCCAGCAGTGAAGCCCCGACAGGGAACTATGGCTACACCTTC
>TRBV5-1|TRBD2|TRBJ2-1|.
CASSYNAGDEQFF
TGCGCCAGCAGCTATAACGCGGGAGATGAGCAGTTCTTC
>TRBV4-2|.|TRBJ2-1|few
CASSQRGGEQFF
TGTGCCAGCAGCCAAAGAGGGGGTGAGCAGTTCTTC
>TRBV29-1|.|TRBJ2-7|.
CSVGSNSYEQYF
TGCAGCGTTGGGAGTAACTCCTACGAGCAGTACTTC
>TRBV28|.|TRBJ1-1|.
CASSFPDRTSSEAFF
TGTGCCAGCAGTTTTCCCGACAGAACCAGCTCTGAAGCTTTCTTT
>TRBV4-3|TRBD1|TRBJ1-2|few
CASSQGTGGGYTF
TGCGCCAGCAGCCAGGGGACAGGGGGTGGCTACACCTTC
>TRBV28|TRBD1|TRBJ2-2|.
CASSPGQGWDTGELFF
TGTGCCAGCAGTCCAGGACAGGGGTGGGACACCGGGGAGCTGTTTTTT
>TRBV29-1|.|TRBJ1-1|.
CSVALLLNTEAFF
TGCAGCGTTGCTCTCCTTTTGAACACTGAAGCTTTCTTT
>TRBV6-5|TRBD1|TRBJ2-7|few
CASSLGTGGLYEQYF
TGTGCCAGCAGCTTAGGGACAGGAGGCCTTTACGAGCAGTACTTC
>TRBV30|.|TRBJ1-3|.
CAQGQGSGNTIYF
TGTGCCCAGGGGCAAGGGAGCGGAAACACCATATATTTT
>TRBV19|TRBD1|TRBJ2-1|.
CASRDRGLDGEQFF
TGTGCCAGTAGGGACAGGGGGCTGGATGGTGAGCAGTTCTTC
>TRBV6-5|.|TRBJ1-2|.
CASSYSIWTVNYGYTF
TGTGCCAGCAGTTACTCGATCTGGACAGTTAACTATGGCTACACCTTC
>TRBV6-5|.|TRBJ1-4|.
CASSYVLGQVPARPFF
TGTGCCAGCAGTTATGTTTTAGGACAAGTGCCGGCTCGGCCGTTTTTT
>TRBV28|TRBD1|TRBJ1-2|few
CASSLGTANYGYTF
TGTGCCAGCAGCCTCGGGACAGCAAACTATGGCTACACCTTC
>TRBV5-1|TRBD2|TRBJ2-3|few
CASSLALSGNADTQYF
TGCGCCAGCAGCTTGGCCCTTAGCGGGAACGCAGATACGCAGTATTTT
>TRBV7-2|.|TRBJ2-7|few
CASSLETGAYEQYF
TGTGCCAGCAGCTTAGAGACTGGAGCCTACGAGCAGTACTTC